Presented here are 8 T cell receptor beta chains from one specimen sequenced in a study of CD8 T cells in Susac syndrome. An input of roughly 0.5 to 1 ug of RNA was subjected to reverse transcription using random hexamers. From the immunoSEQ multiplex PCR reads, TCRdb called clonotypes with MiXCR, one entry per CDR3 protein. The sample contains around 80,000 distinct CDR3 sequences, approximately 93% of which appear only once. The sample was CD8+ T cells from PBMCs. Every receptor here comes from a human donor with Susac syndrome.

This chain joins TRBV12-5 and TRBJ2-7, with TRBD1 matching over 7 bases. V gave up 1 base and J gave up 10 bases; unmatched junction bases: 4. The germline V gene has CDR1 LGHNT and CDR2 FRNRAP. CDR3 size: 12 residues. CDR3 amino acids: CASGLDRGGQYF. CDR3 DNA sequence: TGTGCTAGTGGTTTGGACAGGGGCGGTCAGTACTTC.

This chain joins TRBV5-6 and TRBJ1-1; 7 bases match TRBD1. The CDR3 is 15 residues long. Losses at the gene ends were 1 base for V and 2 bases for J; bases not matched to a gene: 5. The germline V gene encodes CDR1 SGHDT and CDR2 YYEEEE. CDR3 loop: CASSLWQGVNTEAFF. The CDR3 nucleotides read TGTGCCAGCAGCTTGTGGCAGGGGGTAAACACTGAAGCTTTCTTT.

CDR3 in DNA: TGTGCCAGTAGCACTACTAGCAATCAGCCCCAGCATTTT. Protein: CASSTTSNQPQHF. This rearrangement joins TRBV19 to TRBJ1-5, with D unresolved. Trimming took 6 bases from V and 0 from J, leaving 6 bases between them. CDR1 and CDR2 from the germline V gene are LNHDA and SQIVND (reference sequence). The length of the CDR3 is 13 residues.

Comment on this clonotype: A junction boundary mismatches the germline segment, possibly from a read error. CDR3 sequence reads: CANSLTSGQSAYEQYF. The CDR3 DNA is TGTGCCAACAGCTTGACCTCGGGACAGTCCGCCTACGAGCAGTACTTC. V is TRBV5-4 and J is TRBJ2-7; 7 nucleotides match TRBD1. Germline loops: CDR1 SGHNT, CDR2 YYREEE (reference sequence). CDR3 length: 16 amino acids.

V usage is TRBV25-1 and J usage is TRBJ1-6, with 7 bases fitting TRBD1. The CDR3 extends over 14 amino acids. The J segment lost 7 bases and the V segment lost 8 bases, leaving 8 bases of the junction unmatched. In germline, CDR1 is MGHDK, CDR2 SYGVNS. The CDR3 protein is CASHGQDRNSPLHF. DNA of the CDR3: TGTGCCAGCCATGGACAGGACCGAAATTCACCCCTCCACTTT.

The rearrangement links TRBV27 to TRBJ2-5; 10 nucleotides align to TRBD2. Per germline, CDR1 MNHEY and CDR2 SMNVEV (reference sequence). This CDR3 is built from 11 residues. Germline trimming cut 10 bases from V and 6 bases from J; bases unmatched to any gene: 2. The CDR3 sequence is CATTSGKTQYF. CDR3 sequence (DNA): TGTGCCACAACTAGCGGGAAGACCCAGTACTTC.

This clonotype occurred once. This chain joins TRBV7-9 and TRBJ2-3, with a tentative D call TRBD2 (5 bases). V gave up 9 bases and J gave up 4 bases, with 11 bases separating them. This CDR3 comprises 12 residues. The germline CDR1 and CDR2 sequences are SEHNR and FQNEAQ (reference sequence). The CDR3, as DNA: TGTGCCAGGGAGGATTATTCAGATACGCAGTATTTT. Protein: CAREDYSDTQYF.

The chain employs TRBV4-1 and TRBJ1-1, with a tentative D call TRBD1 (5 bases). V was shortened by 2 bases and J by 5 bases, with 18 bases between the two germline ends. The CDR3 is 16 residues long. In germline, CDR1 is MGHRA, CDR2 YSYEKL. The CDR3 bases are TGCGCCAGCAGCCAAATGGACACCAGTGGAAGGACTGAAGCTTTCTTT. Its protein product is CASSQMDTSGRTEAFF.